The subject of this entry is one TCR beta chain. The data originate from a study of blood T cell repertoires in COVID-19. Study summary: Italy, Spain and the United States were the sources of the convalescent and acute COVID-19 samples. Nucleic acid was either cDNA or gDNA, and it came from T cells, B-cell-depleted T cells, or PBMCs.

V dropped 6 bases and J dropped 1 base, with 16 bases sitting between them. CDR1 is SQVTM and CDR2 is ANQGSEA in the germline V gene. The CDR3 has 15 residues. This study enrolled people aged roughly 18 to 89 from about two dozen US geographic areas. Grouping used clinical history reported by participants in a survey and questionnaire. Data came from immunoSEQ multiplex PCR; TCRdb stores just in-frame clones and leaves some out. The sample yields around 200,000 clones, 86% seen once. V usage is TRBV29-1 and J usage is TRBJ2-4; maybe TRBD2 (6 bases). The TCR sequence derives from a woman between 40 and 55 years old with acute COVID-19. The sequencing input was PBMCs or T cells enriched from blood (not recorded which). The CDR3 protein is CSVIPGGWAKNIQYF. CDR3 in DNA: TGCAGCGTGATCCCCGGGGGATGGGCCAAAAACATTCAGTACTTC.